The 21 T cell receptor beta chains reported below all come from one sample, sequenced in a study of technical replicates of blood from a few donors. The repertoire was sequenced with immunoSEQ multiplex PCR; TCRdb's copy has only in-frame clones and lacks some. Of about 84,000 clones listed, 90% to 95% were seen once; the top ten hold less than 0.3%. Sequencing was performed on T cells isolated from PBMCs. These receptor sequences come from a human donor in good health.

Comments on this clone: Other DNA sequences in this sample translate to the same CDR3. The chain carries TRBV25-1 and TRBJ1-1, with TRBD1 matching over 8 bases. The CDR3 covers 13 residues. Germline V gives CDR1 MGHDK, CDR2 SYGVNS. After removal of 6 bases from V and 1 base from J, the junction contained 1 base not matched to a gene. The CDR3 spells CASRGTGNTEAFF. CDR3 bases: TGTGCCAGCAGGGGGACAGGGAACACTGAAGCTTTCTTT.

This rearrangement joins TRBV5-1 to TRBJ1-5; TRBD1 is a possible D gene (5 bases). Trimming pared 0 bases from V and 2 bases from J, leaving 9 bases between. The germline gives CDR1 SGHRS, CDR2 YFSETQ. The CDR3 extends over 15 amino acids. The CDR3 is CASSLDQGGNQPQHF. The CDR3 DNA is TGCGCCAGCAGCTTGGACCAGGGTGGCAATCAGCCCCAGCATTTT.

The chain carries TRBV5-1 and TRBJ1-1; TRBD1 matches 7 bases. The CDR3 is 13 residues long. Germline CDR1 is SGHRS and CDR2 is YFSETQ. J lost 8 bases, V lost 0 bases, and 4 bases had no gene match. The CDR3 sequence is CASSLEQGMEAFF. The CDR3 DNA sequence: TGCGCCAGCAGCTTGGAACAGGGGATGGAAGCTTTCTTT.

The rearrangement uses TRBV5-1 and TRBJ2-7; 13 bases are a match to TRBD2. Germline CDR1 and CDR2: SGHRS and YFSETQ. Trimming cost V 0 bases and J 2 bases; bases outside gene matches: 20. The CDR3 has 22 amino acids. The CDR3 DNA reads as TGCGCCAGCAGCTTGGTGGGGTTTGCGGGGGCCCGGACTAGCGGGAGAGCCTACGAGCAGTACTTC. This encodes CASSLVGFAGARTSGRAYEQYF. The full variable domain, completed using reference TRBV5-1 and TRBJ2-7, is KAGVTQTPRYLIKTRGQQVTLSCSPISGHRSVSWYQQTPGQGLQFLFEYFSETQRNKGNFPGRFSGRQFSNSRSEMNVSTLELGDSALYLCASSLVGFAGARTSGRAYEQYFGPGTRLTVT.

The rearrangement uses TRBV27 and TRBJ2-3; 8 positions match TRBD2. V lost 6 bases, J lost 8 bases, and 1 base stayed unmatched. Germline V lookup: CDR1 MNHEY, CDR2 SMNVEV (reference sequence). This CDR3 spans 11 amino acids. CDR3 DNA: TGTGCCAGCAGACGGGAGGGTACGCAGTATTTT. Translating gives CASRREGTQYF.

The chain recombines TRBV11-2 with TRBJ2-5; tentative D call: TRBD1 (6 bases). With 4 bases removed from V and 2 bases from J, the gap between germline ends came to 14 bases. The CDR3 is 15 residues long. Germline assignment: CDR1 SGHAT and CDR2 FQNNGV. CDR3 bases: TGTGCCAGCAGCTCGGACAGTCAATTTCAAGAGACCCAGTACTTC. Translation: CASSSDSQFQETQYF.

The chain is built from TRBV4-1 and TRBJ2-1, with D perhaps matching TRBD1 (6 bases). Trimming shortened V by 4 bases and J by 7 bases, and 20 bases separated the two germline ends. This CDR3 has 16 amino acids. Germline loops: CDR1 MGHRA, CDR2 YSYEKL. CDR3 DNA: TGCGCCAGCAGCCGAGAGCCGTCAGGGGTTAGTAATGAGCAGTTCTTC. Its translation is CASSREPSGVSNEQFF.

This chain uses TRBV7-9 with TRBJ1-4; D remains ambiguous. Per the germline V gene, CDR1 is SEHNR and CDR2 is FQNEAQ (reference sequence). This CDR3 is 13 amino acids long. V was cut by 1 base and J by 7 bases, with 7 bases left in between. The CDR3 protein is CASSLGDPEKLFF. The DNA for the CDR3 is TGTGCCAGCAGCTTAGGAGATCCTGAAAAACTGTTTTTT. Variable domain in full (rest from reference TRBV7-9 and TRBJ1-4): DTGVSQNPRHKITKRGQNVTFRCDPISEHNRLYWYRQTLGQGPEFLTYFQNEAQLEKSRLLSDRFSAERPKGSFSTLEIQRTEQGDSAMYLCASSLGDPEKLFFGSGTQLSVL.

This sequence joins TRBV28 and TRBJ2-1, with 8 positions matching TRBD2. The trim removed 7 bases at V and 7 bases at J, leaving 15 bases unmatched. This CDR3 is built from 16 residues. Germline values: CDR1 MDHEN, CDR2 SYDVKM. CDR3 amino acids: CASTLMGVAGNNEQFF. In nucleotides, the CDR3 is TGTGCCAGCACCCTAATGGGGGTAGCGGGAAATAATGAGCAGTTCTTC.

V and J are TRBV14 and TRBJ2-5, with 8 bases matching TRBD2. J lost 5 bases, V lost 4 bases, and 6 bases had no gene match. The CDR3 is made up of 14 amino acids. Germline V CDR1 and CDR2: SGHDN, FVKESK. CDR3 region: CASSRMTSEETQYF. The CDR3 nucleotides are TGTGCCAGCAGCCGCATGACTAGCGAGGAGACCCAGTACTTC.

The chain recombines TRBV11-2 with TRBJ2-7; D may be TRBD1 (6 bases). The CDR3 is 14 residues long. Looked up from germline, CDR1 is SGHAT and CDR2 is FQNNGV. Trimming cost V 6 bases and J 3 bases, with 15 bases left between them. The CDR3 nucleotides read TGTGCCAGCAGTTATAGGGGGAATTACTACGAGCAGTACTTC. It codes for CASSYRGNYYEQYF.

The chain recombines TRBV19 with TRBJ1-5, with 7 nucleotides matching TRBD1. Looked up from germline, CDR1 is LNHDA and CDR2 is SQIVND (reference sequence). The CDR3 covers 14 residues. Trimming at V came to 6 bases and at J to 6 bases, leaving 8 bases not matched to a gene. CDR3 DNA: TGTGCCAGTAGATCGCAGGGGGTGGGTCAGCCCCAGCATTTT. It yields the protein CASRSQGVGQPQHF. Full variable domain (outside the CDR3, taken from reference TRBV19 and TRBJ1-5): DGGITQSPKYLFRKEGQNVTLSCEQNLNHDAMYWYRQDPGQGLRLIYYSQIVNDFQKGDIAEGYSVSREKKESFPLTVTSAQKNPTAFYLCASRSQGVGQPQHFGDGTRLSIL.

The CDR3 coding sequence is TGCAGCGCCGAACTAGCGATCGGTGAGCAGTTCTTC. Protein sequence: CSAELAIGEQFF. J is TRBJ2-1 and V is TRBV29-1; 7 bases are shared with TRBD2. This CDR3 is 12 amino acids long. J gave up 9 bases and V 7 bases, and 9 bases lay outside the gene matches. Germline CDR1 and CDR2: SQVTM and ANQGSEA.

The chain uses TRBV7-9 and TRBJ2-1; D remains unclear. The CDR3 sequence is 12 residues long. Trimming shortened V by 1 base and J by 7 bases, and 5 bases separated the two germline ends. Germline V CDR1 and CDR2: SEHNR, FQNEAQ (reference sequence). The CDR3 loop is CASSLGQNEQFF. CDR3 nucleotides: TGTGCCAGCAGCTTAGGACAAAATGAGCAGTTCTTC.

For the CDR3, the DNA is TGTGCCAGCAGCCCGGACAGCTATTATCAGCCCCAGCATTTT. Its translation: CASSPDSYYQPQHF. The gene calls are TRBV28 and TRBJ1-5; D perhaps matches TRBD1 (6 bases). This CDR3 comprises 14 residues. Germline-derived CDR1 and CDR2 are MDHEN and SYDVKM. V lost 6 bases to trimming and J lost 5 bases, with 14 bases between them.

The chain employs TRBV5-1 and TRBJ2-7; D is uncertain. Between the trimmed V and J ends, which lost 0 bases and 0 bases, there was a span of 13 bases. Germline CDR1 reads SGHRS; CDR2 reads YFSETQ. The CDR3 has 16 amino acids. The CDR3 DNA reads TGCGCCAGCAGCTTGGATCCTCTCCCGAGCTCCTACGAGCAGTACTTC. This gives the protein CASSLDPLPSSYEQYF.

V and J are TRBV5-8 and TRBJ1-2, with 11 positions matching TRBD1. CDR3 length: 14 amino acids. Germline CDR1 SGHTS, CDR2 YDEGEE. Trimming removed 4 bases from V and 8 bases from J; junction bases left unmatched: 7. CDR3 nucleotides: TGTGCCAGCAGCCTGGACAGGGGGCCGGGGGGCTACACCTTC. Translating gives CASSLDRGPGGYTF. The full variable domain, its missing parts supplied by reference TRBV5-8 and TRBJ1-2, is EAGVTQSPTHLIKTRGQQATLRCSPISGHTSVYWYQQALGLGLQFLLWYDEGEERNRGNFPPRFSGRQFPNYSSELNVNALELEDSALYLCASSLDRGPGGYTFGSGTRLTVV.

The chain couples TRBV7-8 to TRBJ2-3; the D gene is possibly TRBD1 (5 bases). Trimming left V 2 bases short and J 2 bases short, with 11 bases between. Germline CDR1 reads SGHVS; CDR2 reads FQNEAQ. The CDR3 loop spans 15 amino acids. The CDR3 bases are TGTGCCAGCAGCTTACTAGGACACCCCACAGATACGCAGTATTTT. Amino acid sequence: CASSLLGHPTDTQYF.

The V and J genes are TRBV12-1 and TRBJ1-5. TRBV12-1 is deemed a pseudogene. The CDR3 runs to 13 residues. CDR3 residues: CASSAGVLQPQHF. The CDR3 DNA is TGTGCCAGCAGCGCGGGGGTCCTACAGCCCCAGCATTTT.

The rearrangement joins TRBV2 to TRBJ1-5; 7 nucleotides agree with TRBD1. V was clipped by 5 bases and J by 3 bases; unmatched bases: 10. Germline V gene lookup returns CDR1 SNHLY and CDR2 FYNNEI. The CDR3 is 16 amino acids. The CDR3 DNA follows: TGTGCCAGCAGTCTACAGGGGCGAACCTTCAATCAGCCCCAGCATTTT. This codes for CASSLQGRTFNQPQHF.

The gene calls are TRBV28 and TRBJ1-2; D is perhaps TRBD1 (5 bases). The germline V and J ends were trimmed by 3 bases and 3 bases, with 8 bases remaining between them. Germline V gene sequence: CDR1 MDHEN, CDR2 SYDVKM. The CDR3 sequence is 13 residues long. The DNA of the CDR3 is TGTGCCAGCAGTTTGTCAGGGTACTATGGCTACACCTTC. Translating gives CASSLSGYYGYTF.